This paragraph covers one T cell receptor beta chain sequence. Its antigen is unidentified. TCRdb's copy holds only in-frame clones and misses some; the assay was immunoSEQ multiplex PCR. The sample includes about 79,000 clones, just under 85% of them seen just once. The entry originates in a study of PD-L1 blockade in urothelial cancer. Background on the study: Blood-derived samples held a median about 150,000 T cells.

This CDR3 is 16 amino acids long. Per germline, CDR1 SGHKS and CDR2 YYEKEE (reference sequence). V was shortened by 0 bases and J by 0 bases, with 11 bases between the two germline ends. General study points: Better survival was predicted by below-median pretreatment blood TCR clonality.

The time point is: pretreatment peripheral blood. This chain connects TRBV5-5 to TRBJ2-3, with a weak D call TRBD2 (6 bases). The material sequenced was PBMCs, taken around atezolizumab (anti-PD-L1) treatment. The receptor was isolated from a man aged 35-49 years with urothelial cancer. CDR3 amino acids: CASSLVGGLSTDTQYF. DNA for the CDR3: TGTGCCAGCAGCTTGGTGGGAGGCCTTAGCACAGATACGCAGTATTTT.